One TCR beta chain is described in this entry. The sample originates from a study of blood T cell repertoires in COVID-19. The ends were cut back, 6 bases at V and 7 bases at J, with 12 bases in the middle. CDR1 and CDR2 from the germline V gene are SGHAT and FQNNGV. This CDR3 comprises 13 residues. Produced via immunoSEQ multiplex PCR; TCRdb's table is partial and in-frame only. There are under 300,000 clones in the sample; approximately 80% occur only once, and roughly 1.9% lies in the top ten. This TCR was sampled from a man younger than 45 who had recovered from COVID-19. The specimen was peripheral blood. The chain carries TRBV11-2 and TRBJ2-2, with D unresolved. The CDR3, as DNA: TGTGCCAGCAGGTCCGGAGATTACGGGGAGCTGTTTTTT. It specifies CASRSGDYGELFF.